A single sample is the source of the 19 T cell receptor beta chains below, sequenced in a study of identical twins. Each CDR3 protein gets one entry after TCRdb re-called the 5' RACE reads with MiXCR. The repertoire has about 530,000 distinct CDR3 sequences, more than 20% of them found once; the top ten carry around 0.47%. A further study also used this sample, focusing on yellow fever vaccine responses in identical twins.

The source material was CD4+ T cells sorted from blood. The source is a woman between 18 and 29 years old in good health.

This chain uses TRBV27 with TRBJ2-2; D gene uncertain. The CDR3 loop spans 16 amino acids. Germline loops: CDR1 MNHEY, CDR2 SMNVEV (reference sequence). V was pared by 6 bases and J by 3 bases, with 17 bases between. The CDR3 is CASRTAGWTDTGELFF. The CDR3 nucleotides read TGTGCCAGCAGAACCGCCGGGTGGACGGACACCGGGGAGCTGTTTTTT.

The CDR3 DNA reads TGCGCCAGCAGCTTGTCGGGCGGACTCTACGAGCAGTACGTC. Protein sequence: CASSLSGGLYEQYV. The J gene is TRBJ2-7, the V gene TRBV5-1, with a tentative D call TRBD2 (5 bases). Germline assignment: CDR1 SGHRS and CDR2 YFSETQ. CDR3 size: 14 residues. V lost 1 base and J 3 bases, leaving 11 bases between the germline ends.

This clonotype has just a few counts. The chain is built from TRBV7-9 and TRBJ2-1, with no clear D. Per germline, CDR1 SEHNR and CDR2 FQNEAQ (reference sequence). V was shortened by 1 base and J by 10 bases, with 14 bases between the two germline ends. This CDR3 is built from 14 residues. For the CDR3, the DNA is TGTGCCAGCAGCTTAGATCTTAGCCCCGGAGAGCAGTTCTTC. This sequence encodes CASSLDLSPGEQFF.

The sample holds many counts of this clonotype. This chain uses TRBV20-1 with TRBJ2-5, with D tentatively TRBD2 (6 bases). This CDR3 has 15 amino acids. Germline assignment: CDR1 DFQATT and CDR2 SNEGSKA (reference sequence). The V gene lost 0 bases and the J gene lost 11 bases, with 22 bases spanning the gap. In nucleotides, the CDR3 is TGCAGTGCTAGAGATATGGAGGGGCAACTTGGGAGGCAGTACTTC. It specifies CSARDMEGQLGRQYF.

The chain employs TRBV7-8 and TRBJ2-3; 8 nucleotides align to TRBD1. Germline lookup yields CDR1 SGHVS and CDR2 FQNEAQ. The CDR3 has 16 residues. Trimming took 4 bases from V and 1 from J; bases not matched to a gene: 7. The CDR3: CASSSRTGSRTDTQYF. The CDR3 DNA follows: TGTGCCAGCAGCTCTAGGACAGGGAGCCGCACAGATACGCAGTATTTT. The full variable domain, rest sourced from reference TRBV7-8 and TRBJ2-3, is GAGVSQSPRYKVAKRGQDVALRCDPISGHVSLFWYQQALGQGPEFLTYFQNEAQLDKSGLPSDRFFAERPEGSVSTLKIQRTQQEDSAVYLCASSSRTGSRTDTQYFGPGTRLTVL.

The chain recombines TRBV25-1 with TRBJ2-3; a possible D gene is TRBD1 (8 bases). With 5 bases removed from V and 3 bases from J, the gap between germline ends came to 18 bases. There are 16 residues in the CDR3. Germline-derived CDR1 and CDR2 are MGHDK and SYGVNS. This CDR3 reads CASSPLQGGGTDTQYF. The CDR3 nucleotides read TGTGCCAGCAGTCCACTACAGGGGGGAGGGACAGATACGCAGTATTTT. Full variable domain (rest looked up from reference TRBV25-1 and TRBJ2-3): EADIYQTPRYLVIGTGKKITLECSQTMGHDKMYWYQQDPGMELHLIHYSYGVNSTEKGDLSSESTVSRIRTEHFPLTLESARPSHTSQYLCASSPLQGGGTDTQYFGPGTRLTVL.

This clonotype was observed a handful of times. The chain is built from TRBV12-3 or TRBV12-4 and TRBJ2-2; 16 nucleotides line up with TRBD2. V lost 5 bases, J lost 4 bases, and 7 bases stayed unmatched. This CDR3 region has 18 residues. The CDR3 loop is CASSPGLAGGPGTGELFF. The DNA of the CDR3 is TGTGCCAGCAGTCCGGGACTAGCGGGGGGGCCAGGCACCGGGGAGCTGTTTTTT.

This clonotype was seen a few times. The J gene is TRBJ1-4, the V gene TRBV7-2, with D unresolved. V lost 5 bases to trimming and J lost 5 bases, with 9 bases between them. The CDR3 runs 13 residues. Per the germline V gene, CDR1 is SGHTA and CDR2 is FQGNSA. CDR3 bases: TGTGCCAGCAGCACCAGGAACAATGAAAAACTGTTTTTT. As protein: CASSTRNNEKLFF.

Written as DNA, the CDR3 is TGCAGTGCTAGAGATCGGGGTGGGTCCTACGAGCAGTACTTC. The encoded protein is CSARDRGGSYEQYF. V and J are TRBV20-1 and TRBJ2-7; TRBD2 is a possible D gene (5 bases). The CDR3 sequence is 14 residues long. V was shortened by 0 bases and J by 1 base, with 10 bases between the two germline ends. Germline V gene data show CDR1 as DFQATT and CDR2 as SNEGSKA (reference sequence).

The chain recombines TRBV20-1 with TRBJ2-1; 9 positions match TRBD2. V dropped 2 bases and J dropped 4; count of bases not matched to a gene: 15. The CDR3 extends over 18 amino acids. In germline, CDR1 is DFQATT, CDR2 SNEGSKA (reference sequence). The CDR3 DNA follows: TGCAGTGCTAGATTGGGCGGGGGGGCCCGTTATCCATACAATGAGCAGTTCTTC. Translated, it gives CSARLGGGARYPYNEQFF.

V gene TRBV19 combines with J gene TRBJ2-1; TRBD1 aligns across 7 bases. The ends lost 3 bases at V and 1 base at J; junction bases unmatched: 3. CDR1 is LNHDA and CDR2 is SQIVND in the germline V gene (reference sequence). The CDR3 is made up of 15 amino acids. In DNA, the CDR3 is TGTGCCAGTAGTATGGGCAGGGGGTCCTACAATGAGCAGTTCTTC. Amino acid sequence: CASSMGRGSYNEQFF.

The chain links TRBV7-2 to TRBJ2-1; D call uncertain. The V gene lost 0 bases and the J gene lost 7 bases, with 19 bases spanning the gap. CDR1 and CDR2 from the germline V gene are SGHTA and FQGNSA. The CDR3 has 17 residues. CDR3 DNA: TGTGCCAGCAGCTTAGCTGTCGGCAGCACCCTTCGGAATGAGCAGTTCTTC. Encoded protein: CASSLAVGSTLRNEQFF.

CDR3 DNA sequence: TGCAGTGCCCACAGGGTAAATGGGGCCAACGTCCTGACTTTC. This sequence encodes CSAHRVNGANVLTF. The chain combines TRBV20-1 with TRBJ2-6; D might be TRBD1 (6 bases). CDR1 and CDR2 (germline): DFQATT, SNEGSKA (reference sequence). The V and J ends lost 6 bases and 3 bases respectively, with 12 bases between them. The CDR3 covers 14 residues.

This clonotype was found many times. The chain carries TRBV20-1 and TRBJ1-4; D might be TRBD1 (5 bases). Germline V gene lookup returns CDR1 DFQATT and CDR2 SNEGSKA (reference sequence). The ends were cut back, 0 bases at V and 6 bases at J, with 8 bases in the middle. This CDR3 has 13 amino acids. The CDR3 protein is CSAREGGDEKLFF. As DNA, the CDR3 is TGCAGTGCTAGAGAGGGGGGTGATGAAAAACTGTTTTTT.

Only a few counts were recorded for this clonotype. The V call is TRBV20-1, the J call TRBJ1-4, with D possibly matching TRBD1 (6 bases). The CDR3 runs 16 residues. In germline, CDR1 is DFQATT, CDR2 SNEGSKA (reference sequence). Trimming shortened V by 6 bases and J by 0 bases, and 17 bases separated the two germline ends. CDR3 loop: CSARVPGGATNEKLFF. CDR3 nucleotide sequence: TGCAGTGCCCGCGTGCCCGGGGGCGCAACTAATGAAAAACTGTTTTTT.

This clonotype has a handful of counts. The V gene is TRBV15, the J gene TRBJ2-1; D is unclear. Germline V CDR1 and CDR2: LNHNV, YYDKDF (reference sequence). Trimming left V 0 bases short and J 7 bases short, with 13 bases between. This CDR3 comprises 15 residues. CDR3 sequence: CATSRDGRQVNEQFF. The CDR3 nucleotides read TGTGCCACCAGCAGAGATGGTAGGCAGGTGAATGAGCAGTTCTTC.

This clonotype was detected only a few times. This chain connects TRBV7-2 to TRBJ2-4, with D unresolved. The CDR3 is made up of 15 amino acids. The germline gives CDR1 SGHTA, CDR2 FQGNSA. Deletions cut 1 base from V and 0 bases from J, with 7 bases between. The CDR3 coding sequence is TGTGCCAGCAGCTTAGGAGGCTCAGCCAAAAACATTCAGTACTTC. Translating it yields CASSLGGSAKNIQYF.

The CDR3 DNA reads TGTGCCAGCAGTTGGGCGGGAAGCACAGATACGCAGTATTTT. Translated, it gives CASSWAGSTDTQYF. This sequence joins TRBV28 and TRBJ2-3; TRBD2 might be the D (6 bases). The CDR3 is 14 amino acids. Germline V gene data show CDR1 as MDHEN and CDR2 as SYDVKM. Trimming pared 4 bases from V and 0 bases from J, leaving 8 bases between.

This clonotype has only a few counts. The chain recombines TRBV12-3 or TRBV12-4 with TRBJ2-3, with 7 bases identical to TRBD2. The CDR3 has 15 residues. The V and J ends lost 5 bases and 4 bases, in that order; junction bases with no gene match: 9. The CDR3 loop reads CASSTGTKWADTQYF. CDR3 DNA: TGTGCCAGCAGTACCGGGACTAAGTGGGCAGATACGCAGTATTTT.